Listed here are 27 T cell receptor beta chains from one sample, sequenced in a study of blood T cell repertoires in COVID-19. This table comes from immunoSEQ multiplex PCR, and its TCRdb copy is limited to in-frame clones, with some not included. Of about 16,000 clones listed, about 89% are singletons. Sequencing was done on a sample of peripheral blood. These receptors originate from a man aged 55 to 70 with acute or convalescent COVID-19.

V and J are TRBV30 and TRBJ1-5, with TRBD1 matching 11 bases. V lost 5 bases and J lost 4; bases outside the gene matches: 1. Germline V gene sequence: CDR1 GTSNPN, CDR2 SVGIG (reference sequence). CDR3 length: 13 amino acids. As DNA, the CDR3 is TGTGCCTGGGGACAGGGGGCGAATCAGCCCCAGCATTTT. This codes for CAWGQGANQPQHF.

This clone was detected only a few times. The V call is TRBV28, the J call TRBJ1-2; no definite D call. Germline V CDR1 and CDR2: MDHEN, SYDVKM. CDR3 length: 12 residues. The V end lost 5 bases, the J end lost 3 bases, and 7 bases lay between the germline ends. In nucleotides, the CDR3 is TGTGCCAGCAGTACCCCGGACTATGGCTACACCTTC. Translated: CASSTPDYGYTF.

The V call is TRBV5-1, the J call TRBJ2-2; D is ambiguous. With 7 bases removed from V and 4 bases from J, the gap between germline ends came to 11 bases. Germline V CDR1 and CDR2: SGHRS, YFSETQ. The CDR3 length is 13 residues. In DNA, the CDR3 is TGCGCCAGCTCCCTCCGGGTCACCGGGGAGCTGTTTTTT. Amino acids: CASSLRVTGELFF.

This clone was picked up a small number of times. The J gene is TRBJ1-1, the V gene TRBV27; maybe TRBD1 (5 bases). The CDR3 totals 13 residues. Looked up from germline, CDR1 is MNHEY and CDR2 is SMNVEV (reference sequence). Trimming removed 6 bases at V and 0 bases at J, with 8 bases between. The CDR3 loop is CASRDKMNTEAFF. In DNA form, the CDR3 reads TGTGCCAGCAGGGACAAGATGAACACTGAAGCTTTCTTT.

The chain couples TRBV9 to TRBJ1-2, with 11 bases fitting TRBD1. This CDR3 is built from 19 residues. Germline CDR1 is SGDLS and CDR2 is YYNGEE. V gave up 0 bases and J gave up 3 bases; unmatched junction bases: 13. The CDR3 sequence: CASSVESWDRGRTDYGYTF. CDR3 nucleotide sequence: TGTGCCAGCAGCGTAGAGTCCTGGGACAGGGGGAGGACCGACTATGGCTACACCTTC.

This sequence joins TRBV7-3 and TRBJ2-2; 11 nucleotides align to TRBD2. This CDR3 has 16 residues. Trimming took 5 bases from V and 6 from J; bases not matched to a gene: 8. Germline V gene lookup returns CDR1 SGHTA and CDR2 FQGTGA. DNA of the CDR3: TGTGCCAGCAGCCCGACTAGCGGGGTTGGGTCCGGGGAGCTGTTTTTT. This gives the protein CASSPTSGVGSGELFF. Variable domain in full (rest from reference TRBV7-3 and TRBJ2-2): GAGVSQTPSNKVTEKGKYVELRCDPISGHTALYWYRQSLGQGPEFLIYFQGTGAADDSGLPNDRFFAVRPEGSVSTLKIQRTERGDSAVYLCASSPTSGVGSGELFFGEGSRLTVL.

The chain has TRBV5-1 and TRBJ2-5; D call uncertain. Trimming stripped 4 bases from V and 2 bases from J, with 12 bases between. This CDR3 has 14 amino acids. Germline V gene data show CDR1 as SGHRS and CDR2 as YFSETQ. This chain's CDR3 is CASSPRSKQETQYF. The CDR3 DNA sequence: TGCGCCAGCAGCCCGAGGTCCAAGCAAGAGACCCAGTACTTC.

This chain connects TRBV5-4 to TRBJ2-1, with 9 nucleotides matching TRBD1. V was clipped by 4 bases and J by 6 bases; unmatched bases: 5. Per the germline V gene, CDR1 is SGHNT and CDR2 is YYREEE (reference sequence). CDR3 length equals 14 residues. In DNA, the CDR3 is TGTGCCAGCAGCGGGACAGGGTTCGGCAATGAGCAGTTCTTC. This translates into CASSGTGFGNEQFF. The full variable domain, completed using reference TRBV5-4 and TRBJ2-1, is ETGVTQSPTHLIKTRGQQVTLRCSSQSGHNTVSWYQQALGQGPQFIFQYYREEENGRGNFPPRFSGLQFPNYSSELNVNALELDDSALYLCASSGTGFGNEQFFGPGTRLTVL.

This chain joins TRBV28 and TRBJ2-7; D gene unclear. Trimming removed 1 base at V and 2 bases at J, with 6 bases between. The germline V gene has CDR1 MDHEN and CDR2 SYDVKM. The CDR3 length is 13 residues. The CDR3 spells CASSLLFAYEQYF. The CDR3, as DNA: TGTGCCAGCAGTTTATTATTCGCCTACGAGCAGTACTTC. The variable domain in full, with the rest retrieved from reference TRBV28 and TRBJ2-7, is DVKVTQSSRYLVKRTGEKVFLECVQDMDHENMFWYRQDPGLGLRLIYFSYDVKMKEKGDIPEGYSVSREKKERFSLILESASTNQTSMYLCASSLLFAYEQYFGPGTRLTVT.

The chain combines TRBV7-8 with TRBJ2-1, with D possibly TRBD2 on 6 matching bases. Between the trimmed V and J ends, which lost 2 bases and 9 bases, there was a span of 11 bases. The length of the CDR3 is 13 residues. The germline CDR1 and CDR2 sequences are SGHVS and FQNEAQ. The CDR3 sequence is CASSLSSGREQFF. For the CDR3, the DNA is TGTGCCAGCAGCTTATCGAGCGGGCGTGAGCAGTTCTTC.

The rearrangement links TRBV2 to TRBJ2-3; D is possibly TRBD2 (6 bases). Trimming removed 4 bases from V and 6 bases from J, with 8 bases in between. Germline assignment: CDR1 SNHLY and CDR2 FYNNEI. The CDR3 is 12 residues long. The CDR3 nucleotides read TGTGCCAGCAGTGCCCGGGAGGATACGCAGTATTTT. Amino acids: CASSAREDTQYF.

The chain joins TRBV3-1 (or the pseudogene TRBV3-2) to TRBJ2-7, with D maybe TRBD1 (6 bases). With 8 bases removed from V and 2 bases from J, the gap between germline ends came to 7 bases. From germline, CDR1 is LGHDT and CDR2 YNNKEL (reference sequence). The CDR3 sequence is 11 residues long. The CDR3 reads CASGTTYEQYF. CDR3 DNA: TGTGCCAGCGGGACAACCTACGAGCAGTACTTC.

This clone has just a few counts. This sequence joins TRBV11-2 and TRBJ2-5; TRBD1 is a possible D gene (6 bases). The length of the CDR3 is 14 residues. The germline V gene has CDR1 SGHAT and CDR2 FQNNGV. Trimming left V 5 bases short and J 1 base short, with 11 bases between. CDR3 nucleotide sequence: TGTGCCAGCAGCCCACGACAGGTCCAAGAGACCCAGTACTTC. Translation: CASSPRQVQETQYF.

Details on this clone: The identical CDR3 is also encoded by other nucleotide sequences in the sample. The chain links TRBV10-3 to TRBJ1-1, with 9 nucleotides matching TRBD1. The CDR3 has 13 residues. The V gene's germline CDR1 is ENHRY and CDR2 SYGVKD. Trimming cost V 6 bases and J 3 bases; bases outside gene matches: 2. The CDR3 DNA is TGTGCCATCAGCCGGACAGGGGACACTGAAGCTTTCTTT. Protein product: CAISRTGDTEAFF.

This sequence joins TRBV7-2 and TRBJ1-2, with 9 nucleotides matching TRBD1. The CDR3 runs to 15 residues. Germline loops: CDR1 SGHTA, CDR2 FQGNSA. J was trimmed by 6 bases and V by 5 bases; bases with no gene match: 10. CDR3 in amino acids: CASSPGGTGGHGYTF. In DNA, the CDR3 is TGTGCCAGCAGCCCAGGAGGTACAGGGGGCCATGGCTACACCTTC.

This sequence joins TRBV18 and TRBJ2-1; TRBD2 aligns across 15 bases. With 5 bases clipped from V and 7 bases from J, the junction kept 12 bases outside the gene matches. Germline values: CDR1 KGHSH, CDR2 LQKENI. The CDR3 consists of 18 residues. CDR3 DNA: TGTGCCAGCTCAATCGGACTAGCGGGAGGGCCTTTGGATAATGAGCAGTTCTTC. It is translated as CASSIGLAGGPLDNEQFF. Looking up the rest from reference TRBV18 and TRBJ2-1 gives the full variable domain: NAGVMQNPRHLVRRRGQEARLRCSPMKGHSHVYWYRQLPEEGLKFMVYLQKENIIDESGMPKERFSAEFPKEGPSILRIQQVVRGDSAAYFCASSIGLAGGPLDNEQFFGPGTRLTVL.

V usage is TRBV27 and J usage is TRBJ2-2; D perhaps matches TRBD1 (5 bases). Germline V gene data show CDR1 as MNHEY and CDR2 as SMNVEV (reference sequence). The CDR3 consists of 17 residues. V gave up 1 base and J gave up 1 base, with 13 bases separating them. CDR3 DNA sequence: TGTGCCAGCAGTTTATACGGCCAGGGCCAGAACACCGGGGAGCTGTTTTTT. Translating gives CASSLYGQGQNTGELFF.

The gene calls are TRBV3-1 (or the pseudogene TRBV3-2) and TRBJ2-7, with TRBD2 matching 13 bases. Unmatched junction bases numbered 8, after V lost 4 bases and J lost 5 bases. The CDR3 covers 16 residues. The germline CDR1 and CDR2 sequences are LGHDT and YNNKEL (reference sequence). CDR3 in DNA: TGTGCCAGCAGCCGAGGGACTAGCGGGGAACGTAACGAGCAGTACTTC. This sequence encodes CASSRGTSGERNEQYF.

The chain employs TRBV11-3 and TRBJ2-2, with 10 positions matching TRBD2. This CDR3 comprises 17 residues. Germline trimming cut 0 bases from V and 5 bases from J; bases unmatched to any gene: 6. The germline CDR1 and CDR2 sequences are SGHNT and YENEEA. The DNA of the CDR3 is TGTGCCAGCAGCTTAGAGCTAGCGGGAGTAGGGACCGGGGAGCTGTTTTTT. This gives the protein CASSLELAGVGTGELFF.

This rearrangement joins TRBV7-9 to TRBJ1-5; 8 nucleotides match TRBD1. The length of the CDR3 is 16 residues. The V segment lost 5 bases and the J segment 2 bases; nucleotides outside the gene matches: 8. Looked up from germline, CDR1 is SEHNR and CDR2 is FQNEAQ (reference sequence). CDR3 loop: CASSLAGGEGNQPQHF. The CDR3 nucleotides read TGTGCCAGCAGCCTCGCAGGGGGCGAAGGCAATCAGCCCCAGCATTTT.

The CDR3 reads CASSQSRGNQPQHF. The CDR3 bases are TGTGCCAGCAGCCAAAGTCGGGGCAATCAGCCCCAGCATTTT. The J gene is TRBJ1-5, the V gene TRBV3-1 (or the pseudogene TRBV3-2); D not certain. The germline V and J ends were trimmed by 2 bases and 2 bases, with 7 bases remaining between them. This CDR3 has 14 amino acids. Germline V gives CDR1 LGHDT, CDR2 YNNKEL (reference sequence).

The sample holds one count of this clone. This rearrangement joins TRBV29-1 to TRBJ2-7; 14 bases are shared with TRBD2. The germline gives CDR1 SQVTM, CDR2 ANQGSEA. The CDR3 length is 17 residues. V dropped 0 bases and J dropped 2; count of bases not matched to a gene: 6. Here the CDR3 DNA reads TGCAGCGTTGAAGAGTGGACTAGCGGGAGGTCTACCTACGAGCAGTACTTC. Residues: CSVEEWTSGRSTYEQYF.

CDR3 in amino acids: CASSQDNNRGMFNEQFF. In DNA, the CDR3 is TGCGCCAGCAGCCAAGACAACAACAGGGGGATGTTCAATGAGCAGTTCTTC. The chain links TRBV4-1 to TRBJ2-1; 8 bases line up with TRBD1. Trimming at V came to 0 bases and at J to 6 bases, leaving 10 bases not matched to a gene. The CDR3 totals 17 residues. The germline V gene encodes CDR1 MGHRA and CDR2 YSYEKL.

This sequence joins TRBV10-2 and TRBJ1-6; D remains ambiguous. The CDR3 loop spans 17 amino acids. Per germline, CDR1 WSHSY and CDR2 SAAADI. Trimming took off 0 bases at V and 0 bases at J, with 9 bases between the two ends. The CDR3 loop is CASSESMRSSYNSPLHF. The CDR3 DNA sequence: TGCGCCAGCAGTGAGTCGATGAGAAGCTCCTATAATTCACCCCTCCACTTT.

The chain joins TRBV20-1 to TRBJ2-3; 10 positions match TRBD2. Germline CDR1 and CDR2: DFQATT and SNEGSKA (reference sequence). V trimming: 3 bases; J trimming: 5 bases; junction bases outside the gene matches: 8. The CDR3 sequence is 15 residues long. CDR3 protein: CSASPLAGVRDTQYF. For the CDR3, the DNA is TGCAGTGCTAGTCCCCTAGCGGGAGTCAGAGATACGCAGTATTTT.

CDR3 protein: CASSLNRGPANTGELFF. The CDR3, as DNA: TGTGCCAGCAGCCTAAACAGGGGCCCCGCGAACACCGGGGAGCTGTTTTTT. The chain uses TRBV21-1 and TRBJ2-2; the D segment call TRBD1 is taken from the table without a DNA check. TRBV21-1 is given as a pseudogene. The CDR3 covers 17 residues.

This chain joins TRBV29-1 and TRBJ1-2, with D unresolved. V shed 1 base and J shed 3 bases, with 15 bases lying between them. This CDR3 spans 15 amino acids. Germline V gene lookup returns CDR1 SQVTM and CDR2 ANQGSEA. The CDR3 protein is CSVEGLSRSYYGYTF. The CDR3 DNA follows: TGCAGCGTTGAAGGGTTAAGCCGATCCTACTATGGCTACACCTTC.